These T cell receptor beta chains were read from a single sample in a study of cytotoxic CD8 clonotypes in ibrutinib-treated CLL. The table came from immunoSEQ multiplex PCR; TCRdb's copy has only in-frame clones and leaves some out. The sample lists hundreds of thousands of clones; less than 75% were seen once. Sequenced here: PBMCs, sampled after 24 months of ibrutinib treatment. The receptors come from a human donor with chronic lymphocytic leukemia. Each CDR3 is given with its conserved first and last residue. The D gene is left open where the match is weak. Where a row states a size, it is once, few, many or the class of an expanded clone; other rows omit it.

V	J	D	size	DNA	CDR3
TRBV15	TRBJ2-2	-	-	TGTGCCACCAGCAGAGATGGGTCCAGGGACTCCGGGGAGCTGTTTTTT	CATSRDGSRDSGELFF
TRBV18	TRBJ2-5	-	-	TGTGCCAGCTCACTGTCGGGGGAGACCCAGTACTTC	CASSLSGETQYF
TRBV6-1	TRBJ2-7	-	-	TGTGCCAGCAGTGAATTTGTAGTGGGAGGCTACGAGCAGTACTTC	CASSEFVVGGYEQYF
TRBV6-5	TRBJ2-7	-	-	TGTGCCAGCAGTTACGGGGACGAGCAGTACTTC	CASSYGDEQYF
TRBV27	TRBJ2-1	TRBD2	once	TGTGCCAGCAGTCCGGGACTACTTTACAATGAGCAGTTCTTC	CASSPGLLYNEQFF
TRBV19	TRBJ2-1	TRBD2	-	TGTGCCAGTAGTATACGTAGCGGGGACTACAATGAGCAGTTCTTC	CASSIRSGDYNEQFF
TRBV7-9	TRBJ2-7	TRBD1	few	TGTGCCAGCAGTCTCCCCGGGACAGGGCGCTACGAGCAGTACTTC	CASSLPGTGRYEQYF
TRBV5-1	TRBJ1-2	-	-	TGCGCCAGCAGCATAGGACAGCCCTCTACTCATGGCTACACCTTC	CASSIGQPSTHGYTF
TRBV2	TRBJ2-4	-	-	TGTGCCAGCAGGTTTGAGGGGAAGGACAAAAACATTCAGTACTTC	CASRFEGKDKNIQYF
TRBV4-2	TRBJ2-7	-	once	TGTGCCAGCAGCCAAGAAAGGATGTCCCTCACCTACGAGCAGTACTTC	CASSQERMSLTYEQYF
TRBV5-8	TRBJ2-7	TRBD1	-	TGTGCCAGCAGCCGGGGACAGGGCCCCTACGAGCAGTACTTC	CASSRGQGPYEQYF
TRBV5-1	TRBJ1-3	-	once	TGCGCCAGCAGCTTAACCGGGACGCCTCTAGCTGGAAACACCATATATTTT	CASSLTGTPLAGNTIYF
TRBV6-1	TRBJ1-5	-	-	TGTGCCAGCAGTGAAATTCTGGGGCCCCAGCATTTT	CASSEILGPQHF
TRBV18	TRBJ1-1	-	-	TGTGCCAGCCTACGAGGAGGGGCTGACACTGAAGCTTTCTTT	CASLRGGADTEAFF
TRBV7-2	TRBJ2-5	-	-	TGTGCCAGCAGCCCGCAAGAGACCCAGTACTTC	CASSPQETQYF
TRBV6-6	TRBJ1-5	TRBD1	few	TGTGCCAGCAACGGACAGGGGCGTCAGCCCCAGCATTTT	CASNGQGRQPQHF
TRBV5-1	TRBJ2-4	-	once	TGCGCCAGCAGCCCCGACTTAGCCAAAAACATTCAGTACTTC	CASSPDLAKNIQYF
TRBV27	TRBJ2-7	TRBD1	-	TGTGCCAGCCGGACAGGGGGGTACGAGCAGTACTTC	CASRTGGYEQYF
TRBV11-2	TRBJ1-2	-	-	TGTGCCAGCAGCTTATCTGCAGATTCTAACTATGGCTACACCTTC	CASSLSADSNYGYTF
TRBV2	TRBJ2-7	-	-	TGTGCCAGCAGCGGGCAATCCTACGAGCAGTACTTC	CASSGQSYEQYF
TRBV19	TRBJ1-1	-	-	TGTGCCAGTAGTATAGCGGTGAACACTGAAGCTTTCTTT	CASSIAVNTEAFF
TRBV7-9	TRBJ2-7	-	-	TGTGCCAGCAGCTATTCAAACTACGAGCAGTACTTC	CASSYSNYEQYF
TRBV19	TRBJ1-2	-	-	TGTGCCAGTAGTATAGCCGGGACATATGATGGCTACACCTTC	CASSIAGTYDGYTF
TRBV19	TRBJ1-5	-	-	TGTGCCAGTACCCCCACCGGGGTAGGCAATCAGCCCCAGCATTTT	CASTPTGVGNQPQHF
TRBV30	TRBJ2-5	TRBD2	few	TGTGCCTGGAGGAGGGGACTAGCGGGAGTGGAGACCCAGTACTTC	CAWRRGLAGVETQYF
TRBV30	TRBJ2-7	-	-	TGTGCCTGGAACTGGGGGACATCCCACGAGCAGTACTTC	CAWNWGTSHEQYF
TRBV7-2	TRBJ1-2	-	few	TGTGCCAGCGACGGGACAAGCTATGGCTACACCTTC	CASDGTSYGYTF
TRBV6-5	TRBJ1-2	-	-	TGTGCCAGCAGCCTAGGGCAGGGAAAGGGCTACACCTTC	CASSLGQGKGYTF
TRBV27	TRBJ2-2	TRBD1	few	TGTGCCAGCAGTTTCTCCGGACAGGTCCGAGGGGGGGAGCTGTTTTTT	CASSFSGQVRGGELFF
TRBV12-5	TRBJ2-3	TRBD1	-	TGTGCTAGTGGTGAGGGACAGGGGAGAGGTACGCAGTATTTT	CASGEGQGRGTQYF
TRBV9	TRBJ2-3	-	-	TGTGCCAGCAGCGTCCGGGGAGAAACAGATACGCAGTATTTT	CASSVRGETDTQYF
TRBV7-3	TRBJ2-3	-	-	TGTGCCAGCAGGGTCGGGACGCGGAGAGATACGCAGTATTTT	CASRVGTRRDTQYF
TRBV7-9	TRBJ2-7	-	few	TGTGCCAGCAGCTTTTTCGGTGAGCAGTACTTC	CASSFFGEQYF
TRBV9	TRBJ2-1	TRBD2	-	TGTGCCAGCAGCGTAGATCCAGCGGGGTACAATGAGCAGTTCTTC	CASSVDPAGYNEQFF
TRBV2	TRBJ1-5	-	-	TGTGCCAGCAAAATTGTAGGTCAGCCCCAGCATTTT	CASKIVGQPQHF
TRBV11-3	TRBJ2-1	-	-	TGTGCCAGCAGCTTTAGCTCCTACAATGAGCAGTTCTTC	CASSFSSYNEQFF
TRBV10-3	TRBJ2-2	-	-	TGTGCCATCAGTGAGCCGAGCGGGCAGAACACCGGGGAGCTGTTTTTT	CAISEPSGQNTGELFF
TRBV4-1	TRBJ1-1	-	once	TGCGCCAGCAGCCCCCCTGAAGCTTTCTTT	CASSPPEAFF
TRBV30	TRBJ1-5	-	-	TGTGCCTGGAGTGTATCAGGGGCCCTCAATCAGCCCCAGCATTTT	CAWSVSGALNQPQHF
TRBV30	TRBJ1-5	TRBD1	-	TGTGCCTGGGGACAGGCCTTGGATCAGCCCCAGCATTTT	CAWGQALDQPQHF
TRBV14	TRBJ2-5	-	few	TGTGCCAGCAGCCAAGATACCGGGACCCAGTACTTC	CASSQDTGTQYF
TRBV5-4	TRBJ1-2	-	-	TGTGCCAGCAGCCGAGAAACTCCGGGGAGTTGGGGTGGCTACACCTTC	CASSRETPGSWGGYTF
TRBV18	TRBJ2-3	-	-	TGTGCCAGCTCACCACAACGGGACGGAGCTAGCACAGATACGCAGTATTTT	CASSPQRDGASTDTQYF
TRBV28	TRBJ2-3	-	-	TGTGCCAGCAGTTTGGTCGGTGATACGCAGTATTTT	CASSLVGDTQYF
TRBV9	TRBJ2-5	TRBD1	medium-sized	TGTGCCAGCAGCGTAGCGAACAGGGGCCTCCAAGAGACCCAGTACTTC	CASSVANRGLQETQYF
TRBV6-5	TRBJ1-2	-	few	TGTGCCAGCAGGGGGTATGGCTACACCTTC	CASRGYGYTF
TRBV15	TRBJ2-7	TRBD1	-	TGTGCCACCAGCACATGGACAGGGGGCCCCTACGAGCAGTACTTC	CATSTWTGGPYEQYF
TRBV7-2	TRBJ2-5	-	-	TGTGCCAGCAGCTTAAGGGAATCCGCAGAGACCCAGTACTTC	CASSLRESAETQYF
TRBV15	TRBJ1-4	-	-	TGTGCCACCAGCAGTGAAAGGGTGGCAACTAATGAAAAACTGTTTTTT	CATSSERVATNEKLFF
TRBV7-8	TRBJ1-2	-	-	TGTGCCAGCAGCCCGGCGGGGGTTGGGGGCTACACCTTC	CASSPAGVGGYTF
TRBV7-9	TRBJ2-7	TRBD1	-	TGTGCCAGCAGCTCTCCGGGACAGTCGTACGAGCAGTACTTC	CASSSPGQSYEQYF
TRBV27	TRBJ1-2	TRBD1	-	TGTGCCAGCAGCTTCGACAGGGCTGGCGGCTACACCTTC	CASSFDRAGGYTF
TRBV11-3	TRBJ2-5	-	few	TGTGCCAGCAGCTTCCGGACGGTAGAGACCCAGTACTTC	CASSFRTVETQYF
TRBV2	TRBJ2-7	TRBD1	-	TGTGCCACCAAGGGACAGGGGTACAACGAGCAGTACTTC	CATKGQGYNEQYF
TRBV4-2	TRBJ1-2	-	-	TGTGCCAGCAGCCCACCGACAGGAAACTATGGCTACACCTTC	CASSPPTGNYGYTF
TRBV2	TRBJ2-5	-	few	TGTGCCAGCAGTGACACTCTCGGGAAGACCCAGTACTTC	CASSDTLGKTQYF
TRBV19	TRBJ2-2	-	-	TGTGCCAGTAGACCTCTAAGCACCGGGGAGCTGTTTTTT	CASRPLSTGELFF
TRBV30	TRBJ2-7	-	-	TGTGCCTGGGCGGGACAGCCCTACGAGCAGTACTTC	CAWAGQPYEQYF